These 32 T cell receptor beta chains originate from one sample sequenced in a study of Ad26.COV2.S vaccination and SARS-CoV-2 variants. Treatment given: 19 received Ad26.COV2.S at low or high dose, single or two shots; about five received placebo; per-sample allocation not given. Collection of the samples took place on day 63 after the first injection of vaccine or placebo. The repertoire was sequenced with immunoSEQ multiplex PCR; TCRdb's copy has only in-frame clones and lacks some. Of about 350,000 clones listed, 80% to 90% are singletons. The sequences come from peripheral blood, collected in a trial of Ad26.COV2.S vaccine versus placebo. The receptors were gathered from a person between 18 and 65 years old who received the Ad26.COV2.S COVID-19 vaccine or a placebo.

The J gene is TRBJ1-2, the V gene TRBV11-2; D remains ambiguous. Germline V gives CDR1 SGHAT, CDR2 FQNNGV. Trimming shortened V by 3 bases and J by 4 bases, and 9 bases separated the two germline ends. The CDR3 contains 13 residues. The DNA for the CDR3 is TGTGCCAGCAGCTTGTTGCTGGGCTATGGCTACACCTTC. It codes for CASSLLLGYGYTF.

The chain combines TRBV5-1 with TRBJ1-3; maybe TRBD1 (5 bases). Germline lookup yields CDR1 SGHRS and CDR2 YFSETQ. Trimming cost V 3 bases and J 6 bases, with 19 bases left between them. The CDR3 runs to 16 residues. CDR3 nucleotides: TGCGCCAGCAGCTGGGGACCTGAGGACTACCTAAACACCATATATTTT. Protein: CASSWGPEDYLNTIYF.

The chain employs TRBV5-6 and TRBJ1-6; 7 bases agree with TRBD1. V lost 4 bases, J lost 11 bases, and 18 bases stayed unmatched. This CDR3 has 17 residues. The germline CDR1 and CDR2 sequences are SGHDT and YYEEEE. In DNA form, the CDR3 reads TGTGCCAGCAGCCCAACAAACAGGGGCCTAAGCGCTACACCCCTCCACTTT. This encodes CASSPTNRGLSATPLHF.

This rearrangement joins TRBV10-3 to TRBJ2-7; unclear D gene. This CDR3 is 12 amino acids long. With 8 bases removed from V and 0 bases from J, the gap between germline ends came to 8 bases. The germline CDR1 and CDR2 sequences are ENHRY and SYGVKD. CDR3 sequence: CAIGVSSYEQYF. In DNA, the CDR3 is TGTGCCATCGGGGTGAGCTCCTACGAGCAGTACTTC.

This clone was seen once. The chain recombines TRBV20-1 with TRBJ2-2; 7 nucleotides agree with TRBD2. V lost 3 bases to trimming and J lost 2 bases; unmatched junction nucleotides: 3. The CDR3 spans 14 residues. CDR1 and CDR2 from the germline V gene are DFQATT and SNEGSKA (reference sequence). For the CDR3, the DNA is TGCAGTGCTAGTACTAGCGAAAACACCGGGGAGCTGTTTTTT. The encoded protein is CSASTSENTGELFF.

The CDR3 loop is CASSPDRIRGQYF. The CDR3 nucleotides read TGTGCCAGCAGTCCCGACCGGATAAGGGGGCAGTACTTC. This rearrangement joins TRBV28 to TRBJ2-7; tentative D call: TRBD1 (5 bases). This CDR3 region has 13 residues. Germline V gene data show CDR1 as MDHEN and CDR2 as SYDVKM. V lost 5 bases to trimming and J lost 9 bases, with 17 bases between them.

This sequence joins TRBV7-6 and TRBJ2-1; TRBD2 matches at 13 bases. Losses at the gene ends were 5 bases for V and 6 bases for J; bases not matched to a gene: 4. The germline CDR1 and CDR2 sequences are SGHVS and FNYEAQ. The CDR3 contains 15 residues. Here the CDR3 DNA reads TGTGCCAGCAGCCCCGGGACTAGCGGGACCAATGAGCAGTTCTTC. Protein product: CASSPGTSGTNEQFF.

This chain joins TRBV3-1 (or the pseudogene TRBV3-2) and TRBJ1-1; D is uncertain. The CDR3 length is 13 residues. CDR1 and CDR2 (germline): LGHDT, YNNKEL (reference sequence). The V end lost 2 bases, the J end lost 1 base, and 5 bases lay between the germline ends. CDR3 loop: CASSQKQNTEAFF. CDR3 DNA sequence: TGTGCCAGCAGCCAAAAACAGAACACTGAAGCTTTCTTT.

The genes are TRBV9 and TRBJ2-3; D gene uncertain. Looked up from germline, CDR1 is SGDLS and CDR2 is YYNGEE. The CDR3 runs to 16 residues. V dropped 0 bases and J dropped 0 bases, with 11 bases sitting between them. CDR3 sequence: CASSVGIGDSTDTQYF. DNA for the CDR3: TGTGCCAGCAGCGTAGGGATTGGGGATAGCACAGATACGCAGTATTTT. The full variable domain, in which reference TRBV9 and TRBJ2-3 provide the parts outside the CDR3, is DSGVTQTPKHLITATGQRVTLRCSPRSGDLSVYWYQQSLDQGLQFLIQYYNGEERAKGNILERFSAQQFPDLHSELNLSSLELGDSALYFCASSVGIGDSTDTQYFGPGTRLTVL.

The sample holds a few counts of this clone. The chain recombines TRBV23-1 with TRBJ1-6; D remains ambiguous. TRBV23-1 is placed among ORFs of uncertain function. V was trimmed by 0 bases and J by 1 base, leaving 7 bases between them. This CDR3 region has 16 residues. The CDR3 protein is CASSQSEESYNSPLHF. CDR3 bases: TGCGCCAGCAGTCAATCCGAGGAATCCTATAATTCACCCCTCCACTTT.

The chain carries TRBV5-1 and TRBJ1-2, with a possible D match to TRBD1 (5 bases). This CDR3 has 13 residues. V gave up 4 bases and J gave up 4 bases, with 11 bases separating them. Germline assignment: CDR1 SGHRS and CDR2 YFSETQ. The DNA for the CDR3 is TGCGCCAGCAGCGAGGGACGGAGCTATGGCTACACCTTC. Protein: CASSEGRSYGYTF.

The rearrangement links TRBV5-4 to TRBJ1-1; D is unresolved. Germline CDR1 reads SGHNT; CDR2 reads YYREEE (reference sequence). This CDR3 has 14 residues. V lost 4 bases, J lost 1 base, and 11 bases lay in between. CDR3 in amino acids: CASSVTHPNTEAFF. DNA for the CDR3: TGTGCCAGCAGCGTAACCCACCCGAACACTGAAGCTTTCTTT. Drawing the rest from reference TRBV5-4 and TRBJ1-1, the complete variable domain is ETGVTQSPTHLIKTRGQQVTLRCSSQSGHNTVSWYQQALGQGPQFIFQYYREEENGRGNFPPRFSGLQFPNYSSELNVNALELDDSALYLCASSVTHPNTEAFFGQGTRLTVV.

J is TRBJ1-2 and V is TRBV7-9, with D possibly being TRBD1 (5 bases). V was cut by 5 bases and J by 12 bases, with 19 bases left in between. Germline V gene sequence: CDR1 SEHNR, CDR2 FQNEAQ (reference sequence). CDR3 length: 13 amino acids. The CDR3 DNA is TGTGCCAGCAGCGACCGGGACGGGTCTATGGACACCTTC. Its translation: CASSDRDGSMDTF.

This clone was detected only a few times. The rearrangement links TRBV25-1 to TRBJ2-7; 9 positions match TRBD1. Germline V CDR1 and CDR2: MGHDK, SYGVNS. V shed 4 bases, J shed 6 bases, and the junction held 10 bases outside the gene matches. This CDR3 region has 15 residues. DNA for the CDR3: TGTGCCAGCAGTGGGGCCGGGACAGGGCCCTCCGAGCAGTACTTC. The encoded protein is CASSGAGTGPSEQYF.

The gene calls are TRBV5-1 and TRBJ1-1; tentative D call: TRBD1 (5 bases). The CDR3 is 14 residues long. The germline V gene encodes CDR1 SGHRS and CDR2 YFSETQ. Deletions cut 3 bases from V and 7 bases from J, with 16 bases between. CDR3 DNA sequence: TGCGCCAGCAGCTCGGGACCTGGCTCTGATGAAGCTTTCTTT. This gives the protein CASSSGPGSDEAFF. Full variable domain (rest looked up from reference TRBV5-1 and TRBJ1-1): KAGVTQTPRYLIKTRGQQVTLSCSPISGHRSVSWYQQTPGQGLQFLFEYFSETQRNKGNFPGRFSGRQFSNSRSEMNVSTLELGDSALYLCASSSGPGSDEAFFGQGTRLTVV.

V is TRBV7-2 and J is TRBJ1-2, with TRBD1 matching 12 bases. CDR3 size: 19 residues. V trimming: 0 bases; J trimming: 5 bases; junction bases outside the gene matches: 13. Germline CDR1 SGHTA, CDR2 FQGNSA. CDR3: CASSLAPGTGGGSGYGYTF. CDR3 coding DNA: TGTGCCAGCAGCTTAGCGCCCGGGACAGGGGGCGGATCAGGTTATGGCTACACCTTC.

This chain links TRBV11-2 with TRBJ2-1; no firm D call. Trimming stripped 6 bases from V and 7 bases from J, with 7 bases between. Looked up from germline, CDR1 is SGHAT and CDR2 is FQNNGV. The CDR3 runs 11 residues. CDR3 sequence (DNA): TGTGCCAGCAGATCGCCGAATGAGCAGTTCTTC. Translated, it gives CASRSPNEQFF.

This clone appeared a few times. The chain combines TRBV5-1 with TRBJ2-1; TRBD1 aligns across 10 bases. This CDR3 has 16 residues. The J segment lost 5 bases and the V segment lost 3 bases, leaving 8 bases of the junction unmatched. Germline V gene sequence: CDR1 SGHRS, CDR2 YFSETQ. CDR3 bases: TGCGCCAGCAGCTCCCCGGGACAGGGGAGGGACAATGAGCAGTTCTTC. It specifies CASSSPGQGRDNEQFF.

V usage is TRBV6-6 and J usage is TRBJ2-1; D possibly corresponds to TRBD1 (5 bases). Trimming shortened V by 7 bases and J by 9 bases, and 22 bases separated the two germline ends. Per germline, CDR1 MNHNY and CDR2 SVGAGI (reference sequence). This CDR3 region has 15 residues. The CDR3 DNA sequence: TGTGCCAGCAAACATGAAATCGGGCAGGGCGGTGAGCAGTTCTTC. It yields the protein CASKHEIGQGGEQFF.

The rearrangement links TRBV4-3 to TRBJ1-3; TRBD1 matches at 8 bases. Trimming at V came to 3 bases and at J to 0 bases, leaving 1 base not matched to a gene. The CDR3 loop spans 15 amino acids. Germline loops: CDR1 LGHNA, CDR2 YSLEER. Here the CDR3 DNA reads TGCGCCAGCAGCCATACAGGGGGCTCTGGAAACACCATATATTTT. Its protein product is CASSHTGGSGNTIYF.

This clone was seen a handful of times. V and J are TRBV2 and TRBJ1-1, with a weak D call TRBD1 (5 bases). The CDR3 length is 13 residues. Germline V gives CDR1 SNHLY, CDR2 FYNNEI. V shed 4 bases and J shed 5 bases, with 11 bases lying between them. DNA for the CDR3: TGTGCCAGCAGTGGTCAGGGTAGGACTGAAGCTTTCTTT. This sequence encodes CASSGQGRTEAFF.

This clone showed up just a few times. The chain is built from TRBV5-1 and TRBJ1-1; 7 positions agree with TRBD1. From germline, CDR1 is SGHRS and CDR2 YFSETQ. Trimming took 5 bases from V and 1 from J; bases not matched to a gene: 8. This CDR3 is 15 amino acids long. CDR3 coding DNA: TGCGCCAGCAGTCAGAGACAGGGCAAGAACACTGAAGCTTTCTTT. Translated: CASSQRQGKNTEAFF.

This chain uses TRBV10-3 with TRBJ1-4; D perhaps matches TRBD1 (6 bases). The CDR3 consists of 15 residues. Looked up from germline, CDR1 is ENHRY and CDR2 is SYGVKD. V was clipped by 4 bases and J by 7 bases, with 16 bases between them. CDR3 nucleotides: TGTGCCATCAGTGCTCAGACAGGCACGGGTGAAAAACTGTTTTTT. Protein sequence: CAISAQTGTGEKLFF.

This sequence joins TRBV24-1 and TRBJ2-7; tentatively, D is TRBD1 (5 bases). The germline CDR1 and CDR2 sequences are KGHDR and SFDVKD. The CDR3 runs 14 residues. Trimming cost V 4 bases and J 0 bases, with 9 bases left between them. In DNA form, the CDR3 reads TGTGCCACCAGTGAGGCAGGGAACTCCTACGAGCAGTACTTC. Translation: CATSEAGNSYEQYF.

CDR3 DNA sequence: TGTGCCAGCAGCCCCCGGACCGGCTACTCCTACGAGCAGTACTTC. It specifies CASSPRTGYSYEQYF. The chain combines TRBV13 with TRBJ2-7; no clear D gene. The CDR3 runs 15 residues. The germline gives CDR1 PRHDT, CDR2 FYEKMQ (reference sequence). V lost 5 bases and J 0 bases, leaving 14 bases between the germline ends.

In its sample, this clone was seen a few times. This chain links TRBV19 with TRBJ1-1; no clear D. The CDR3 covers 16 residues. V lost 6 bases to trimming and J lost 0 bases, with 17 bases between them. Germline V lookup: CDR1 LNHDA, CDR2 SQIVND (reference sequence). The chain's CDR3 is CASRSTAGGVNTEAFF. The CDR3 coding sequence is TGTGCCAGTAGGTCTACAGCAGGTGGGGTGAACACTGAAGCTTTCTTT.

This clone was recorded once. The chain has TRBV14 and TRBJ2-7, with 8 positions matching TRBD1. The CDR3 contains 18 residues. Trimming removed 0 bases from V and 0 bases from J; junction bases left unmatched: 10. Germline V CDR1 and CDR2: SGHDN, FVKESK. CDR3 protein: CASSQDGDRKRASYEQYF. The CDR3 DNA reads TGTGCCAGCAGCCAAGATGGGGACAGGAAAAGGGCCTCCTACGAGCAGTACTTC. The whole variable domain, filled in from reference TRBV14 and TRBJ2-7, reads EAGVTQFPSHSVIEKGQTVTLRCDPISGHDNLYWYRRVMGKEIKFLLHFVKESKQDESGMPNNRFLAERTGGTYSTLKVQPAELEDSGVYFCASSQDGDRKRASYEQYFGPGTRLTVT.

The chain couples TRBV7-2 to TRBJ2-1, with D perhaps given as TRBD1 or TRBD2 (6 bases each). From germline, CDR1 is SGHTA and CDR2 FQGNSA. V lost 5 bases and J 1 base, leaving 15 bases between the germline ends. The CDR3 has 16 amino acids. The CDR3 coding sequence is TGTGCCAGCAGCAAAGGGGGTAGCGGTTCCTACAATGAGCAGTTCTTC. This gives the protein CASSKGGSGSYNEQFF.

The J gene is TRBJ1-6, the V gene TRBV6-5, with D tentatively TRBD1 (5 bases). The CDR3 has 13 amino acids. V gave up 2 bases and J gave up 7 bases, with 6 bases separating them. Germline values: CDR1 MNHEY, CDR2 SVGAGI. The CDR3 region is CASSYEGNSPLHF. The CDR3 DNA reads TGTGCCAGCAGTTACGAGGGGAATTCACCCCTCCACTTT.

The CDR3 loop reads CASSEGRTAADTQYF. The CDR3 nucleotides read TGTGCCAGCAGTGAAGGGCGGACCGCTGCAGATACGCAGTATTTT. J is TRBJ2-3 and V is TRBV2; D uncertain. This CDR3 spans 15 amino acids. V was clipped by 1 base and J by 4 bases, with 12 bases between them. CDR1 and CDR2 (germline): SNHLY, FYNNEI.

V and J are TRBV7-2 and TRBJ2-1; 12 nucleotides match TRBD2. The CDR3 has 19 amino acids. Germline V lookup: CDR1 SGHTA, CDR2 FQGNSA. The V segment lost 5 bases and the J segment 4 bases; nucleotides outside the gene matches: 15. This CDR3 reads CASSTPGTSGPRRYNEQFF. In DNA form, the CDR3 reads TGTGCCAGCAGCACACCCGGGACTAGCGGGCCCCGGCGGTACAATGAGCAGTTCTTC. The variable domain in full, with the rest retrieved from reference TRBV7-2 and TRBJ2-1, is GAGVSQSPSNKVTEKGKDVELRCDPISGHTALYWYRQSLGQGLEFLIYFQGNSAPDKSGLPSDRFSAERTGGSVSTLTIQRTQQEDSAVYLCASSTPGTSGPRRYNEQFFGPGTRLTVL.

There are a few counts of this clone. The rearrangement joins TRBV11-2 to TRBJ2-2; D unclear. V lost 2 bases and J 6 bases, leaving 1 base between the germline ends. The length of the CDR3 is 11 residues. CDR1 is SGHAT and CDR2 is FQNNGV in the germline V gene. Written as DNA, the CDR3 is TGTGCCAGCAGCTTACCCGGGGAGCTGTTTTTT. This translates into CASSLPGELFF.